This section outlines one T cell receptor (beta chain) sequence together with its context. This CDR3 has 13 amino acids. Germline CDR1 SGHDT, CDR2 YYEEEE. Losses at the gene ends were 5 bases for V and 8 bases for J; bases not matched to a gene: 7. The sample is drawn from a study of ipilimumab plus nivolumab after autologous stem cell transplantation. Overall study context: Median doses per patient: a few ipilimumab, about 8 nivolumab.

Checkpoint therapy with ipilimumab 1 mg/kg began 14 to 28 days after transplant. Using immunoSEQ multiplex PCR, the repertoire was profiled, and TCRdb retains in-frame clones only, with some absent. Of over 15,000 clones in the sample, around 85% were seen once. The receptor was derived from a male donor with diffuse large B-cell lymphoma. This sample comprised PBMCs, obtained in a trial of ipilimumab plus nivolumab as post-transplant consolidation. The genes are TRBV5-6 and TRBJ2-4; 7 bases align to TRBD2. CDR3 in amino acids: CASRGRVEDIQYF. DNA of the CDR3: TGTGCCAGCAGAGGGAGGGTCGAGGACATTCAGTACTTC.